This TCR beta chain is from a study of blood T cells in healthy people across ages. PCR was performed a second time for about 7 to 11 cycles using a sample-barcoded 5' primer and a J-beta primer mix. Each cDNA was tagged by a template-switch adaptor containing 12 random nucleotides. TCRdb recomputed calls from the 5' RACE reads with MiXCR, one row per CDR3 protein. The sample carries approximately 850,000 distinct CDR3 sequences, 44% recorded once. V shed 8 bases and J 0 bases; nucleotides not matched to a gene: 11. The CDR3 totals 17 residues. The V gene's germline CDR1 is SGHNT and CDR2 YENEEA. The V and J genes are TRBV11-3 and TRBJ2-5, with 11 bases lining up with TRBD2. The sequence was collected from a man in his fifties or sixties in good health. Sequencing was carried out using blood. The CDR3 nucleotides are TGTGCCAGCGCCCGAGGGGTACTAGCGGGAGACCAAGAGACCCAGTACTTC. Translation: CASARGVLAGDQETQYF.